These 22 T cell receptor beta chains share one sample of origin, sequenced in a study of CD8+CD57+ T cells in acquired aplastic anemia. Using genomic DNA as the template, TCR beta VDJ and CDR3 profiling was carried out. TCRdb reanalysed the reads using MiXCR and keeps one entry per CDR3 protein. In the table there are about 81,000 distinct CDR3 sequences, approximately 45% of which are singletons. Input material: sorted CD4+, CD8+, or CD8+CD57+ T cells (not recorded which) from PBMCs. The source is a human donor in good health, serving as a control.

This sequence joins TRBV20-1 and TRBJ2-7; TRBD2 aligns across 7 bases. The CDR3 covers 13 residues. The V and J ends lost 1 base and 6 bases, in that order; junction bases with no gene match: 6. Germline lookup yields CDR1 DFQATT and CDR2 SNEGSKA (reference sequence). The chain's CDR3 is CSARAGLGGEQYV. The CDR3 bases are TGCAGTGCTAGAGCCGGACTAGGCGGCGAGCAGTACGTC.

The chain employs TRBV6-1 and TRBJ1-5; D gene uncertain. The V gene lost 5 bases and the J gene lost 1 base, with 12 bases spanning the gap. The CDR3 contains 15 residues. Per germline, CDR1 MNHNS and CDR2 SASEGT. CDR3 residues: CASSKLLGSNQPQHF. The DNA of the CDR3 is TGTGCCAGCAGTAAACTATTAGGGAGCAATCAGCCCCAGCATTTT.

The rearrangement joins TRBV2 to TRBJ2-7; TRBD2 might be the D (5 bases). V lost 5 bases, J lost 2 bases, and 13 bases lay in between. Germline CDR1 is SNHLY and CDR2 is FYNNEI. The CDR3 length is 14 residues. This chain's CDR3 is CASSQEAVTYEQYF. As DNA, the CDR3 is TGTGCCAGCAGTCAGGAGGCCGTTACCTACGAGCAGTACTTC.

The rearrangement joins TRBV19 to TRBJ1-2; D is unclear. V was trimmed by 4 bases and J by 8 bases, leaving 8 bases between them. There are 11 residues in the CDR3. CDR1 and CDR2 from the germline V gene are LNHDA and SQIVND (reference sequence). The CDR3: CASSTGSGYTF. In nucleotides, the CDR3 is TGTGCCAGTAGTACGGGTTCGGGCTACACCTTC.

The J gene is TRBJ2-7, the V gene TRBV5-1, with 8 nucleotides matching TRBD2. The germline CDR1 and CDR2 sequences are SGHRS and YFSETQ. V was pared by 6 bases and J by 4 bases, with 9 bases of the junction left unmatched. The CDR3 is 14 residues long. CDR3 sequence reads: CASKSGGASYEQYF. The CDR3 DNA is TGCGCCAGCAAATCCGGGGGGGCCTCGTACGAGCAGTACTTC.

This clonotype was detected many times. The J gene is TRBJ2-7, the V gene TRBV5-5, with D tentatively TRBD1 (5 bases). Germline CDR1 and CDR2: SGHKS and YYEKEE (reference sequence). The CDR3 extends over 13 amino acids. The V and J ends lost 0 bases and 2 bases respectively, with 6 bases between them. CDR3 protein: CASSLEGPYEQYF. The CDR3 bases are TGTGCCAGCAGCTTGGAGGGGCCCTACGAGCAGTACTTC.

V and J are TRBV24-1 and TRBJ1-6; no clear D gene. The germline gives CDR1 KGHDR, CDR2 SFDVKD. The length of the CDR3 is 17 residues. The V end was cut by 7 bases, the J end by 1 base, with 16 bases between. CDR3 coding DNA: TGTGCCACCAGGTATGGCGATGGGAGTTCCTATAATTCACCCCTCCACTTT. This gives the protein CATRYGDGSSYNSPLHF.

This sequence joins TRBV7-3 and TRBJ2-1; D remains ambiguous. The CDR3 is 12 residues long. Germline loops: CDR1 SGHTA, CDR2 FQGTGA. Trimming stripped 5 bases from V and 7 bases from J, with 9 bases between. CDR3 amino acids: CASSTQRNEQFF. The CDR3, as DNA: TGTGCCAGCAGCACCCAGAGGAATGAGCAGTTCTTC.

A remark on this clonotype: The CDR3 does not end in the conserved phenylalanine or tryptophan, so this is likely a read error. The V gene is TRBV18, the J gene TRBJ2-2; no firm D call. The CDR3 runs 14 residues. Germline CDR1 reads KGHSH; CDR2 reads LQKENI. Trimming pared 3 bases from V and 6 bases from J, leaving 11 bases between. The CDR3 region has the DNA TGTGCCAGCTCACCCGTCTCATCGGCCGGGGAGCTGTTTTTG. Its protein is CASSPVSSAGELFL.

Ten or more counts support this clonotype. The genes are TRBV15 and TRBJ2-1; 11 positions match TRBD2. The CDR3 runs to 16 residues. Germline V lookup: CDR1 LNHNV, CDR2 YYDKDF (reference sequence). V lost 0 bases and J lost 7; bases outside the gene matches: 5. CDR3 sequence (DNA): TGTGCCACCAGCAGAGATCGCGGGACTAGCGGTAATGAGCAGTTCTTC. Protein: CATSRDRGTSGNEQFF.

CDR3 DNA: TGCAGCGTTGGCGCTGGAAACACCATATATTTT. It translates to CSVGAGNTIYF. This sequence joins TRBV29-1 and TRBJ1-3; D not certain. The CDR3 totals 11 residues. The germline CDR1 and CDR2 sequences are SQVTM and ANQGSEA. Trimming left V 4 bases short and J 2 bases short, with 3 bases between.

This clonotype was detected once. The rearrangement links TRBV24-1 to TRBJ2-7, with 8 bases fitting TRBD2. The J call is in doubt because the DNA end fits TRBJ2-1 better. Germline CDR1 is KGHDR and CDR2 is SFDVKD. The CDR3 runs to 14 residues. CDR3: CATSRRASGNEQFF. The CDR3 nucleotides read TGTGCCACCAGTAGGAGGGCTAGCGGGAATGAGCAGTTCTTC.

This clonotype was recorded at least ten times. V usage is TRBV7-9 and J usage is TRBJ1-2; D is possibly TRBD1 (6 bases). Trimming took 3 bases from V and 7 from J, leaving 15 bases between them. The CDR3 loop spans 14 amino acids. From germline, CDR1 is SEHNR and CDR2 FQNEAQ (reference sequence). The CDR3 DNA follows: TGTGCCAGCAGCTTTTCGACCGAGGGGGGTGGCTACACCTTC. Its protein product is CASSFSTEGGGYTF.

The chain combines TRBV2 with TRBJ2-3, with TRBD2 as a possible D gene (6 bases). The CDR3 consists of 13 residues. The germline V gene has CDR1 SNHLY and CDR2 FYNNEI. V was shortened by 7 bases and J by 1 base, with 9 bases between the two germline ends. Here the CDR3 reads CASTGGGTDTQYF. CDR3 DNA: TGTGCCAGCACGGGCGGGGGCACAGATACGCAGTATTTT.

This clonotype was counted ten times or more. The chain combines TRBV9 with TRBJ1-2, with 7 bases fitting TRBD1. This CDR3 is 15 amino acids long. The V gene's germline CDR1 is SGDLS and CDR2 YYNGEE. With 4 bases clipped from V and 0 bases from J, the junction kept 6 bases outside the gene matches. This CDR3 is CASSPGGTANYGYTF. The CDR3 region has the DNA TGTGCCAGCAGCCCCGGAGGGACAGCTAACTATGGCTACACCTTC. The full variable domain, rest sourced from reference TRBV9 and TRBJ1-2, is DSGVTQTPKHLITATGQRVTLRCSPRSGDLSVYWYQQSLDQGLQFLIQYYNGEERAKGNILERFSAQQFPDLHSELNLSSLELGDSALYFCASSPGGTANYGYTFGSGTRLTVV.

This clonotype was detected ten times or more. The rearrangement joins TRBV2 to TRBJ1-2, with D tentatively TRBD1 (6 bases). V was clipped by 4 bases and J by 4 bases, with 16 bases between them. Germline values: CDR1 SNHLY, CDR2 FYNNEI. The CDR3 runs to 15 residues. CDR3 residues: CASSGLQGFGYGYTF. The CDR3 nucleotides are TGTGCCAGCAGTGGGTTACAGGGATTTGGCTATGGCTACACCTTC.

J is TRBJ2-5 and V is TRBV11-3, with D possibly TRBD2 on 6 matching bases. Per germline, CDR1 SGHNT and CDR2 YENEEA. The CDR3 length is 13 residues. The V gene lost 7 bases and the J gene lost 1 base, with 10 bases spanning the gap. DNA of the CDR3: TGTGCCAGCATGGACTACCCCCAAGAGACCCAGTACTTC. This encodes CASMDYPQETQYF.

Comment on this clonotype: A much bigger clone sits one base away, suggesting this may be a read error. V usage is TRBV6-1 and J usage is TRBJ2-7; no clear D gene. The CDR3 has 16 residues. Germline CDR1 and CDR2: MNHNS and SASEGT. Between the trimmed V and J ends, which lost 1 base and 1 base, there was a span of 14 bases. CDR3 residues: CASSEGPVQRSYEQYF. CDR3 in DNA: TGTGCCAGCAGTGAAGGCCCGGTACAGAGATCCTACGAGCAGTACTTC.

The CDR3 is CASSITGGGQPQHF. The CDR3, as DNA: TGTGCCAGTAGTATAACAGGGGGTGGTCAGCCCCAGCATTTT. This chain links TRBV19 with TRBJ1-5, with TRBD1 identical over 8 bases. Trimming cost V 2 bases and J 6 bases; bases outside gene matches: 3. CDR3 length: 14 residues. CDR1 and CDR2 from the germline V gene are LNHDA and SQIVND (reference sequence).

This clonotype was detected many times. The chain carries TRBV25-1 and TRBJ2-3; 12 nucleotides align to TRBD2. Per the germline V gene, CDR1 is MGHDK and CDR2 is SYGVNS. This CDR3 is built from 15 residues. J gave up 10 bases and V 5 bases, and 10 bases lay outside the gene matches. In nucleotides, the CDR3 is TGTGCCAGCAGTTCCCTAGCGGGAGGGCCTCCCGCGCAGTATTTT. Its protein is CASSSLAGGPPAQYF.

This clonotype was counted ten times or more. The chain employs TRBV10-2 and TRBJ2-5, with 8 positions matching TRBD1. CDR1 is WSHSY and CDR2 is SAAADI in the germline V gene. This CDR3 is built from 13 residues. With 8 bases clipped from V and 6 bases from J, the junction kept 8 bases outside the gene matches. The DNA for the CDR3 is TGCGCCAGCCAAGGGACAGGCGAGAAGACCCAGTACTTC. This sequence encodes CASQGTGEKTQYF.

Comment on this clonotype: A clone one base away is much larger, so this may be a read error. This CDR3 fails to terminate in the conserved phenylalanine or tryptophan, so it likely reflects a read error. V and J are TRBV11-2 and TRBJ2-7; D is ambiguous. Trimming pared 6 bases from V and 3 bases from J, leaving 3 bases between. Germline V gene data show CDR1 as SGHAT and CDR2 as FQNNGV. The CDR3 covers 10 residues. The CDR3 reads CASSYYEQYL. The CDR3 DNA reads as TGTGCCAGCAGTTACTACGAGCAGTACCTC.